This entry concerns a single T cell receptor (beta chain). What this receptor recognizes is not known. One junction end does not reproduce the germline sequence, and a read error may be involved. Libraries were built with multiplex PCR. Sequencer: Illumina HiSeq 2500. TCRbeta libraries were built by three rounds of nested PCR using primers (Table S4), following protocols modified from ARM-PCR. Before sequencing, PCR products in the 200-500 bp range were cut out of the gel and cleaned up using the QIAquick gel extraction kit. As for the authors' bioinformatics: Trimmomatic was used to clean the reads, FLASH was used to merge the reads into complete CDR3 sequences, and MiTCR was used to assign the reads to V(D)J germline segments. Clonal diversity was computed as the inverse Simpson's index with VDJtools. In-frame sequences without a premature stop codon were defined as productive reads. The public sequencing data were trimmed at Q25 with fastp and processed into clonotypes with MiXCR by TCRdb, which kept only in-frame beta chains. Merged by CDR3 protein, the rows form single entries marked with the most common genes and DNA. TCRdb, not the authors, supplied the V and J calls. The sample table shows fewer than 120,000 distinct CDR3 sequences, and nearly 85% are seen once. Jointly, the top ten make up roughly 20% of the sample.

This entry belongs to a study of tumor and adjacent non-tumor tissue in lung cancer (dated by TCRdb to the late 2010s). The study in broad terms: The cohort included around twelve adenocarcinoma, 2 squamous cell carcinoma and 1 small cell lung cancer patients. For each patient, one tumor sample and one normal lung sample were taken, giving 25 to 30 paired specimens that underwent TCRbeta CDR3 sequencing. A total of fewer than 150 million productive TCRbeta reads were generated by sequencing, corresponding to an average of about 4.17 million reads per sample. Among the roughly 15 patients, ages ranged from roughly 31 to 85 years, about 10 were men and 5 were women, and disease was TNM stage I to III. The study compared bulk TCRbeta repertoires from lung tumor tissue and matched distant non-tumor lung tissue of more than 12 lung cancer patients.

What the study reported, not specific to this receptor: Because peripheral blood was not sequenced, blood TCRbeta repertoires in the lung cancer patients of the study were not examined. In normal lung, the top 100 clones accounted for a significantly larger cumulative share of the repertoire than in tumor tissue. Tumor tissue showed significantly greater TCR diversity (inverse Simpson) than normal lung tissue (approximately 400 vs 170, P = 0.0075, Mann-Whitney U test). The methods do not name the sequencing platform or mention unique molecular identifiers. Only around 16 patients were in the cohort, and the authors stated that larger samples and more detailed clinical data are needed. TCR diversity was significantly higher in younger patients, and greater tumor TCR diversity was associated with shorter overall survival and shorter disease-free survival.

RNA was isolated from bulk, unsorted tissue, and RNA quality was assessed with a NanoDrop ND-1000 and an Agilent 2100. Donors were newly diagnosed lung cancer patients admitted for thoracic surgery in China between August and November 2014, without prior chemotherapy. Anyone who had undergone radiotherapy or chemotherapy before, or who had another cancer at the same time, was left out of the study. Pieces of surgical tissue measuring roughly 1-2.3 cm3 were kept in RNAlater solution and stored at -80 degrees C until use. Sequenced input: lung tumor tissue. This TCR was sampled from a man between 70 and 80 years old with non-small cell lung cancer.

The CDR3 is CTSSWTGPYYNEQFF. The DNA sequence is as follows: TGTACCAGCAGTTGGACAGGGCCCTATTACAATGAGCAGTTCTTC. The chain joins TRBV10-1 to TRBJ2-1, with 8 junctional bases fitting TRBD1. From a lookup of the germline V gene (reference sequence), CDR1 and CDR2 are WNHNN and SYGVQD. From cysteine to phenylalanine, the CDR3 is 15 amino acids long. Only CDR3 DNA remains: 45 bases, in frame from the first base.